This TCR beta chain stems from a study of identical twins (dated by TCRdb to about 2016). For context, the study as a whole: To test whether fetal clonotypes persist, the study used deep sequencing on TCR alpha and beta repertoires from monozygotic twins, unrelated adults of various ages, and cord blood. To rule out contamination, the twin experiments were replicated at different times with different library preparation protocols. The study at large found these results: Compared with coincidental sharing between unrelated individuals, an excess of low generation-probability sequences was observed among out-of-frame TCR alpha sequences shared between twins. Excess twin sharing in beta out-of-frame sequences was weaker because fewer shared sequences lowered the signal-to-noise ratio. Invariant T cells such as MAIT and iNKT could partly confound zero-insertion analyses, though diverse VJ usage argued against this for most clonotypes. Because the same donors could not be followed over many years, conclusions were based on cross-sectional statistical analysis. Abundant cord blood beta clonotypes carried fewer insertions; young adult naive repertoires showed a weaker similar trend, while memory repertoires showed none. In monozygotic twins, recombination models systematically underestimated out-of-frame TCR alpha sharing, but the models matched the sharing seen between unrelated individuals.

The table lists this clonotype with a few counts. It lacks a known antigen. Qualities for individual bases were not recorded, and no much larger clone is one base off. Only healthy Caucasian donors were included. The twin cohort comprised three pairs of female monozygotic twins, all aged roughly 18 to 30 years. CD4+ and CD8+ T cell populations were isolated with positive isolation kits from Invitrogen. The method was 5' RACE. This sample was sequenced with an Illumina HiSeq 2000. Template switching added a universal primer binding site, and the final cDNA carried a unique molecular identifier that allowed TCR cDNA molecules to be counted accurately. Specific primers in the conserved constant-segment region were used to synthesize first-strand cDNA for the TCR alpha and beta chains. To control for contamination, every cDNA library was double barcoded, receiving both a SMART-Mk sample barcode and Illumina barcodes. TruSeq adapter sequences, together with Illumina sample barcodes, were added in two successive PCR steps. The TCR alpha and beta cDNA libraries were sequenced on the Illumina HiSeq platform using custom primers. In the original analysis: Raw reads were processed with MiGEC to extract unique molecular identifiers, and MiXCR was used to determine CDR3 positions. Recombination models were inferred per individual with the repgenHMM and IGoR tools using an EM algorithm. Shared clonotype analysis was performed with the tcR package in R, normalizing sharing by the product of cloneset sizes. Out-of-frame nonproductive sequences were analyzed to study raw recombination free of thymic and clonal selection effects. The raw public reads went through TCRdb reprocessing: fastp at Q25, MiXCR clone calling, in-frame beta chains kept. Here each entry gathers all rows of one CDR3 protein and keeps the most common genes and DNA. These V and J calls derive from TCRdb rather than the authors' analysis. The sample yields some 500,000 distinct CDR3 sequences; 14% were counted once. In total, the top ten clones hold approximately 0.52% of the sample.

These data also featured in a second study, about yellow fever vaccine responses in identical twins. The second publication reports: The T cell response to vaccination in identical twins was reported by the authors to appear partly convergent and partly personalized. Focusing on identical twins, the study followed the T cell clones that responded to the vaccine, and did so with precision.

The source material was CD4+ T cells sorted from blood. This clonotype was obtained from a woman in her late teens or twenties in good health.

The sequenced DNA: TGTGCCAGCAGCTTCAGACTAGCGGGGGGAAAAAATGAGCAGTTCTTC. Its amino acids are CASSFRLAGGKNEQFF. The rearranged chain carries TRBV7-2 and TRBJ2-1, and 13 junctional nucleotides match TRBD2. Spanning cysteine to phenylalanine, the CDR3 consists of 16 amino acids. Only CDR3 DNA is held: 48 bases, read in frame from base 1. The germline V gene yields SGHTA for CDR1 and FQGNSA for CDR2. V and J are trimmed by 3 bases and 7 bases, and the gene matches miss 6 bases of the junction.